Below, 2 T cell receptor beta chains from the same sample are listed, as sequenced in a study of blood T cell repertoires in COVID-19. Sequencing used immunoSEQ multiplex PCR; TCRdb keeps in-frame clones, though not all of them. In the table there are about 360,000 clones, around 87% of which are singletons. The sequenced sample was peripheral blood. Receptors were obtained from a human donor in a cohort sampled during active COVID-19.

Here the CDR3 reads CASSEAGASYNEQFF. In DNA, the CDR3 is TGTGCCAGCAGTGAAGCGGGGGCTTCCTACAATGAGCAGTTCTTC. This sequence joins TRBV6-1 and TRBJ2-1, with TRBD1 as a possible D gene (6 bases). V shed 0 bases and J shed 1 base, with 7 bases lying between them. CDR3 length: 15 residues. Germline CDR1 and CDR2: MNHNS and SASEGT.

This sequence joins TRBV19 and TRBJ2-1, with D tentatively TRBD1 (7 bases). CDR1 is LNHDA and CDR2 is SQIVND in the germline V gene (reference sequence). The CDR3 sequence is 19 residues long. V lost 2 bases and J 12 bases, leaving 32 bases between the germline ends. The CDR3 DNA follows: TGTGCCAGTAGTATACTTGGACAGGATCACCGGGGGCTACAAAAGGGGCAGTTCTTC. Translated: CASSILGQDHRGLQKGQFF.